What follows are 13 T cell receptor beta chains derived from one specimen sequenced in a study of blood T cell repertoires in COVID-19. Sequencing was performed with immunoSEQ multiplex PCR; in TCRdb, only in-frame clones are kept and a portion is missing. The table records tens of thousands of clones, about 80% of them present only once. Sequenced: peripheral blood. The origin of the receptors is a man between 65 and 85 years old with active COVID-19.

The V gene is TRBV19, the J gene TRBJ1-5; 10 nucleotides align to TRBD1. The CDR3 totals 16 residues. Germline V gene lookup returns CDR1 LNHDA and CDR2 SQIVND (reference sequence). V dropped 5 bases and J dropped 0; count of bases not matched to a gene: 4. The DNA for the CDR3 is TGTGCCAGTAGTCCGACAGGGGGCAGTAGCAATCAGCCCCAGCATTTT. Residues: CASSPTGGSSNQPQHF.

This chain connects TRBV4-1 to TRBJ2-2; possible D gene TRBD1, 6 bases. The CDR3 has 16 residues. V gave up 4 bases and J gave up 5 bases, with 17 bases separating them. Germline V lookup: CDR1 MGHRA, CDR2 YSYEKL. CDR3 in amino acids: CASSPKDGTNTGELFF. Here the CDR3 DNA reads TGCGCCAGCAGCCCCAAGGATGGGACAAATACCGGGGAGCTGTTTTTT.

The rearrangement uses TRBV18 and TRBJ1-5; no definite D call. The CDR3 spans 14 residues. V was pared by 3 bases and J by 1 base, with 7 bases between. The V gene's germline CDR1 is KGHSH and CDR2 LQKENI. CDR3 region: CASSPSISNQPQHF. The CDR3, as DNA: TGTGCCAGCTCACCCAGTATCAGCAATCAGCCCCAGCATTTT.

By share, this clone counts as medium-sized (0.01 to 0.1%). This rearrangement joins TRBV27 to TRBJ2-2; 9 nucleotides match TRBD1. J lost 6 bases, V lost 4 bases, and 3 bases had no gene match. There are 14 residues in the CDR3. Germline V CDR1 and CDR2: MNHEY, SMNVEV (reference sequence). In DNA form, the CDR3 reads TGTGCCAGCAGTTGGACAGGGGTATCCGGGGAGCTGTTTTTT. It encodes CASSWTGVSGELFF.

This clone was seen more than once but under ten times. CDR3 coding DNA: TGTGCCAGTCCGGGACAGCTGAACACCGGGGAGCTGTTTTTT. Its translation: CASPGQLNTGELFF. The chain recombines TRBV6-4 with TRBJ2-2; 7 bases fit TRBD1. There are 14 residues in the CDR3. The germline V gene has CDR1 MRHNA and CDR2 SNTAGT. V was clipped by 9 bases and J by 1 base; unmatched bases: 5.

The rearrangement links TRBV7-9 to TRBJ2-7; D possibly corresponds to TRBD2 (6 bases). Germline V gives CDR1 SEHNR, CDR2 FQNEAQ (reference sequence). CDR3 size: 15 residues. Trimming cost V 4 bases and J 4 bases, with 17 bases left between them. The CDR3 DNA is TGTGCCAGCAGCTCCCCCGAAGCGGGTAGATACGAGCAGTACTTC. As protein: CASSSPEAGRYEQYF.

This chain connects TRBV2 to TRBJ2-7; 10 bases match TRBD1. Germline CDR1 is SNHLY and CDR2 is FYNNEI. V was pared by 6 bases and J by 5 bases, with 7 bases of the junction left unmatched. This CDR3 has 14 amino acids. In nucleotides, the CDR3 is TGTGCCAGCAGGGCACGGGACAGGGGACACGAGCAGTACTTC. The encoded protein is CASRARDRGHEQYF.

This chain connects TRBV15 to TRBJ2-3, with TRBD2 matching 9 bases. The ends lost 8 bases at V and 5 bases at J; junction bases unmatched: 14. CDR3 length: 16 amino acids. From germline, CDR1 is LNHNV and CDR2 YYDKDF (reference sequence). CDR3 nucleotide sequence: TGTGCCACCTCACTAGGAGCGGGGGGAGGGAGAGATACGCAGTATTTT. This translates into CATSLGAGGGRDTQYF.

This chain links TRBV4-2 with TRBJ2-3; 9 bases map to TRBD2. CDR1 is LGHNA and CDR2 is YNFKEQ in the germline V gene. With 2 bases clipped from V and 0 bases from J, the junction kept 6 bases outside the gene matches. This CDR3 comprises 17 residues. CDR3 nucleotide sequence: TGTGCCAGCAGCCAACAAGCGGGGGGACTAAGCACAGATACGCAGTATTTT. It specifies CASSQQAGGLSTDTQYF.

This clone counts as medium-sized (0.01 to 0.1%). This sequence joins TRBV4-1 and TRBJ1-5, with 8 nucleotides matching TRBD1. Germline CDR1 is MGHRA and CDR2 is YSYEKL. The trim removed 4 bases at V and 6 bases at J, leaving 8 bases unmatched. CDR3 length: 15 residues. CDR3 in amino acids: CASSLEGTGGQPQHF. CDR3 in DNA: TGCGCCAGCAGCCTTGAGGGGACAGGCGGTCAGCCCCAGCATTTT.

V is TRBV6-4 and J is TRBJ2-1; 12 bases line up with TRBD2. The germline CDR1 and CDR2 sequences are MRHNA and SNTAGT. CDR3 length equals 15 residues. V lost 5 bases to trimming and J lost 6 bases; unmatched junction nucleotides: 5. DNA of the CDR3: TGTGCCAGCAGTATACTAGCGGGGGGCCCCAATGAGCAGTTCTTC. It yields the protein CASSILAGGPNEQFF.

The rearrangement joins TRBV19 to TRBJ1-5; 7 bases fit TRBD1. Germline assignment: CDR1 LNHDA and CDR2 SQIVND (reference sequence). The CDR3 covers 18 residues. V lost 6 bases, J lost 0 bases, and 14 bases stayed unmatched. The CDR3 DNA sequence: TGTGCCAGTAGCCTATCGGGACAGCTTTATTATAGCAATCAGCCCCAGCATTTT. This sequence encodes CASSLSGQLYYSNQPQHF.

This sequence joins TRBV9 and TRBJ2-3; 9 bases fit TRBD2. CDR1 and CDR2 (germline): SGDLS, YYNGEE. Germline trimming cut 7 bases from V and 10 bases from J; bases unmatched to any gene: 16. CDR3 length: 15 residues. DNA of the CDR3: TGTGCCAGCTGCGCTTCCGCCCAGCGGGGGGACCCGCAGTATTTT. It is translated as CASCASAQRGDPQYF.